This T cell receptor beta chain stems from a study of T cells after yellow fever vaccination. As for the study in general: Libraries from low-cell-number fractions were prepared with the SMART-Seq v4 Ultra Low Input RNA kit. Notes on the study in general: Peak timing came faster in the weaker secondary response, day 5 versus 15. Repertoires obtained by FACS sorting could include abundant clonotypes that entered as contaminants from the bulk population.

CDR1 is SEHNR and CDR2 is FQNEAQ in the germline V gene (reference sequence). The V end lost 5 bases, the J end lost 8 bases, and 21 bases lay between the germline ends. CDR3 length equals 15 residues. A word on this clonotype: Its target is not known.

TCRdb ran MiXCR on the 5' RACE reads and lists one entry per CDR3 protein. The data contain about 50,000 distinct CDR3 sequences, approximately 7% of them singletons. This TCR was recovered from a man aged 18 to 30 who received the YFV17D yellow fever vaccine. This material consisted of CD8+ T cells sorted from PBMCs, taken roughly 14 days after the first yellow fever vaccination. This chain uses TRBV7-9 with TRBJ1-2; no clear D. CDR3 nucleotides: TGTGCCAGCAGCGCCCCCCTCGGACCGCACGCGGGCTACACCTTC. Translating gives CASSAPLGPHAGYTF. Supplemented by reference TRBV7-9 and TRBJ1-2, the full variable domain reads DTGVSQNPRHKITKRGQNVTFRCDPISEHNRLYWYRQTLGQGPEFLTYFQNEAQLEKSRLLSDRFSAERPKGSFSTLEIQRTEQGDSAMYLCASSAPLGPHAGYTFGSGTRLTVV.